The text below deals with one T cell receptor beta chain. The germline gives CDR1 SGHRS, CDR2 YFSETQ. V was shortened by 2 bases and J by 1 base, with 9 bases between the two germline ends. The CDR3 extends over 14 amino acids. This record belongs to a study of blood T cell repertoires in COVID-19. The protocol was immunoSEQ multiplex PCR, while the TCRdb copy is restricted to in-frame clones and leaves out a portion. The data contain around 69,000 clones, 80% to 90% of them singletons. V and J are TRBV5-1 and TRBJ1-1; D gene ambiguous. Sequencing input: peripheral blood. This clonotype originated in a woman in her seventies with acute or convalescent COVID-19. CDR3 region: CASSFYSPNTEAFF. CDR3 bases: TGCGCCAGCAGCTTTTACAGCCCGAACACTGAAGCTTTCTTT.